The present TCR beta chain was sequenced within a study of T cell changes during pregnancy in multiple sclerosis (dated by TCRdb to the late 2010s). Context from the whole study: The study looked at changes in the T cell repertoire across pregnancy in women with multiple sclerosis.

As for this clone: There is no known antigen for this receptor. Nothing much larger sits one base from this clone, and base qualities are not available.

Library preparation was by the immunoSEQ multiplex PCR assay. Sourced from immuneACCESS, this table was stored by TCRdb with only in-frame sequences that have V and J called. A share of the clones is absent; for the studies checked, an unresolved V gene accounts for under half, and the remainder has no known explanation. The sample yields approximately 68,000 clones; roughly 89% were counted once. The ten largest clones represent around 0.7% of the sample. The CDR3 starts with the cysteine, ends with the phenylalanine, and has 13 residues. This entry keeps only the CDR3 DNA: 39 bases, framed from base 1. CDR1 SGHTS and CDR2 YDEGEE are derived from the germline V gene. Trimming takes 5 bases off V and 9 bases off J; junction bases not matched to a gene: 5.

This sample comprised peripheral blood, obtained in the third trimester of pregnancy. This receptor was identified in a female donor in good health, enrolled as a control in a pregnancy study. The V and J genes are TRBV5-8 and TRBJ1-6, with 7 bases matching TRBD1. The nucleotides are TGTGCCAGCAGTCTTAGACAGGGTTCACCCCTCCACTTT. Translated, it gives CASSLRQGSPLHF.